Each of the 29 T cell receptor beta chains below was sequenced from the same sample in a study of blood T cell repertoires in COVID-19. Data came from immunoSEQ multiplex PCR; TCRdb stores just in-frame clones and leaves some out. This table has 150,000 or so clones, just over 90% appearing once. The sequenced sample was peripheral blood. Receptors originate from a man younger than 30 with acute or convalescent COVID-19.

The genes are TRBV11-2 and TRBJ2-7; 9 positions match TRBD2. Per germline, CDR1 SGHAT and CDR2 FQNNGV. This CDR3 contains 15 residues. V trimming: 5 bases; J trimming: 2 bases; junction bases outside the gene matches: 7. The CDR3 bases are TGTGCCAGCAGCCGAATTAGCGGGGGCGCCTACGAGCAGTACTTC. It translates to CASSRISGGAYEQYF.

The chain uses TRBV7-5 and TRBJ2-7; the D call of TRBD1 is as the table states it, not checked on the DNA. TRBV7-5 is marked as a pseudogene. CDR3 length equals 16 residues. Here the CDR3 reads CVHSLGTQGKTYEQYF. The CDR3 DNA reads as TGTGTCCATTCCTTGGGGACACAGGGAAAGACCTACGAGCAGTACTTC.

This chain connects TRBV19 to TRBJ1-4; TRBD1 aligns across 10 bases. CDR1 is LNHDA and CDR2 is SQIVND in the germline V gene (reference sequence). This CDR3 is 17 amino acids long. J was trimmed by 7 bases and V by 7 bases; bases with no gene match: 15. The CDR3: CASTPSVGQGNGEKLFF. The CDR3 DNA reads as TGTGCCAGTACCCCCTCGGTGGGACAGGGGAACGGTGAAAAACTGTTTTTT.

The rearrangement uses TRBV15 and TRBJ2-4; D possibly corresponds to TRBD2 (6 bases). Trimming cost V 1 base and J 4 bases, with 14 bases left between them. The CDR3 runs to 16 residues. CDR1 and CDR2 (germline): LNHNV, YYDKDF (reference sequence). CDR3 in DNA: TGTGCCACCAGCAGAGCCGGGGGAAACTTAAAAAACATTCAGTACTTC. Translation gives CATSRAGGNLKNIQYF. Together with reference TRBV15 and TRBJ2-4, the CDR3 gives the full variable domain: DAMVIQNPRYQVTQFGKPVTLSCSQTLNHNVMYWYQQKSSQAPKLLFHYYDKDFNNEADTPDNFQSRRPNTSFCFLDIRSPGLGDTAMYLCATSRAGGNLKNIQYFGAGTRLSVL.

The genes are TRBV7-2 and TRBJ2-5, with a possible D match to TRBD2 (5 bases). Deletions cut 1 base from V and 2 bases from J, with 11 bases between. Germline CDR1 reads SGHTA; CDR2 reads FQGNSA. CDR3 length: 15 residues. This chain's CDR3 is CASSLGGLLQETQYF. The CDR3 DNA reads as TGTGCCAGCAGCTTAGGAGGGCTTCTTCAAGAGACCCAGTACTTC.

The chain recombines TRBV27 with TRBJ1-1, with 10 bases that match TRBD1. The junction had 1 base not matched to a gene; V was cut back by 8 bases and J by 4 bases. Germline CDR1 MNHEY, CDR2 SMNVEV (reference sequence). The length of the CDR3 is 12 residues. In DNA form, the CDR3 reads TGTGCCAGCTGGACAGGGGGCACTGAAGCTTTCTTT. It codes for CASWTGGTEAFF.

The chain links TRBV5-1 to TRBJ2-2; TRBD2 matches at 10 bases. The germline V gene encodes CDR1 SGHRS and CDR2 YFSETQ. The V segment lost 5 bases and the J segment 0 bases; nucleotides outside the gene matches: 7. The CDR3 runs to 17 residues. The CDR3 is CASSDWTSGTNTGELFF. The CDR3 DNA follows: TGCGCCAGCAGTGATTGGACTAGCGGAACGAACACCGGGGAGCTGTTTTTT.

In this sample, this clone turned up once. J is TRBJ1-2 and V is TRBV5-1, with a possible D match to TRBD1 (6 bases). The V gene lost 0 bases and the J gene lost 4 bases, with 13 bases spanning the gap. This CDR3 is built from 15 residues. Germline-derived CDR1 and CDR2 are SGHRS and YFSETQ. This CDR3 is CASSLANRDGYGYTF. The CDR3 nucleotides read TGCGCCAGCAGCTTGGCCAACAGGGATGGCTATGGCTACACCTTC.

DNA of the CDR3: TGTGCCAGCAGCAAAAAGGGGGACAGGGACGACGATGAAAAACTGTTTTTT. Its translation is CASSKKGDRDDDEKLFF. The chain carries TRBV21-1 and TRBJ1-4; the tabulated D call, TRBD1, remains unverified against the DNA. TRBV21-1 counts as a pseudogene. CDR3 length: 17 residues.

In DNA, the CDR3 is TGTGCCAGCAGTCCACCGGGAGGGGGGCTCGGCAATCAGCCCCAGCATTTT. Amino acid sequence: CASSPPGGGLGNQPQHF. V usage is TRBV27 and J usage is TRBJ1-5; TRBD1 is a possible D gene (6 bases). Looked up from germline, CDR1 is MNHEY and CDR2 is SMNVEV (reference sequence). CDR3 length: 17 amino acids. Trimming shortened V by 5 bases and J by 2 bases, and 19 bases separated the two germline ends.

V and J are TRBV5-1 and TRBJ1-4; 9 positions agree with TRBD1. This CDR3 is 14 amino acids long. The J segment lost 8 bases and the V segment lost 2 bases, leaving 4 bases of the junction unmatched. Germline V CDR1 and CDR2: SGHRS, YFSETQ. CDR3 sequence (DNA): TGCGCCAGCAGCTTAGGGACAGGGAGCGAAAAACTGTTTTTT. Protein: CASSLGTGSEKLFF.

V gene TRBV10-2 combines with J gene TRBJ1-2, with D possibly matching TRBD1 (5 bases). Trimming removed 3 bases at V and 4 bases at J, with 9 bases between. Per germline, CDR1 WSHSY and CDR2 SAAADI. The CDR3 is 13 residues long. The CDR3 loop is CASSEGTTYGYTF. CDR3 nucleotides: TGCGCCAGCAGTGAAGGGACTACCTATGGCTACACCTTC.

V and J are TRBV5-1 and TRBJ1-2, with D possibly TRBD1 on 5 matching bases. The germline CDR1 and CDR2 sequences are SGHRS and YFSETQ. The V gene lost 9 bases and the J gene lost 0 bases, with 15 bases spanning the gap. The CDR3 has 14 amino acids. CDR3 region: CATGKGDTNYGYTF. CDR3 nucleotide sequence: TGCGCCACCGGAAAAGGGGATACTAACTATGGCTACACCTTC. The full variable domain, completed using reference TRBV5-1 and TRBJ1-2, is KAGVTQTPRYLIKTRGQQVTLSCSPISGHRSVSWYQQTPGQGLQFLFEYFSETQRNKGNFPGRFSGRQFSNSRSEMNVSTLELGDSALYLCATGKGDTNYGYTFGSGTRLTVV.

This rearrangement joins TRBV11-2 to TRBJ1-4, with 9 bases that match TRBD1. The length of the CDR3 is 16 residues. The germline CDR1 and CDR2 sequences are SGHAT and FQNNGV. Unmatched junction bases numbered 9, after V lost 2 bases and J lost 8 bases. The CDR3 DNA follows: TGTGCCAGCAGCTTACCTAAGGGACAGGGAAGCGAAAAACTGTTTTTT. This gives the protein CASSLPKGQGSEKLFF.

The chain recombines TRBV12-5 with TRBJ1-3, with D possibly matching TRBD1 (5 bases). The CDR3 runs 16 residues. Germline CDR1 reads LGHNT; CDR2 reads FRNRAP. With 2 bases removed from V and 4 bases from J, the gap between germline ends came to 15 bases. The CDR3 loop reads CASGLPPGFSGNTIYF. The CDR3 DNA reads as TGTGCTAGTGGTTTGCCTCCAGGGTTCTCCGGAAACACCATATATTTT.

The V call is TRBV5-1, the J call TRBJ1-6, with unresolved D. V gave up 1 base and J gave up 7 bases, with 9 bases separating them. The V gene's germline CDR1 is SGHRS and CDR2 YFSETQ. This CDR3 region has 14 residues. CDR3: CASSLPDTNSPLHF. Written as DNA, the CDR3 is TGCGCCAGCAGCTTGCCCGACACAAATTCACCCCTCCACTTT.

The gene calls are TRBV7-2 and TRBJ2-7; tentatively, D is TRBD2 (6 bases). This CDR3 spans 15 amino acids. Germline CDR1 SGHTA, CDR2 FQGNSA. Trimming removed 2 bases from V and 3 bases from J, with 14 bases in between. CDR3: CASSLNLLGLYEQYF. The CDR3 DNA sequence: TGTGCCAGCAGCTTAAATCTCCTGGGACTCTACGAGCAGTACTTC.

This sequence joins TRBV5-5 and TRBJ1-1; D is undetermined. CDR1 and CDR2 (germline): SGHKS, YYEKEE (reference sequence). CDR3 size: 12 residues. With 2 bases removed from V and 5 bases from J, the gap between germline ends came to 7 bases. CDR3 nucleotides: TGTGCCAGCAGCTTTCAGGCTACTGAAGCTTTCTTT. Protein product: CASSFQATEAFF.

This clone was seen a handful of times. This chain connects TRBV5-1 to TRBJ2-5, with TRBD1 matching over 8 bases. V was clipped by 0 bases and J by 1 base; unmatched bases: 5. Germline values: CDR1 SGHRS, CDR2 YFSETQ. CDR3 length: 16 amino acids. Here the CDR3 reads CASSLATGGSQETQYF. The CDR3 nucleotides read TGCGCCAGCAGCTTGGCCACAGGGGGTTCCCAAGAGACCCAGTACTTC.

The chain links TRBV30 to TRBJ1-2, with TRBD1 matching over 8 bases. The CDR3 consists of 17 residues. J was trimmed by 0 bases and V by 2 bases; bases with no gene match: 11. Germline-derived CDR1 and CDR2 are GTSNPN and SVGIG (reference sequence). The CDR3 sequence: CAWSSGTGLSSNYGYTF. The CDR3 nucleotides are TGTGCCTGGAGTTCCGGGACAGGTCTTTCTTCTAACTATGGCTACACCTTC.

Of note for this clone: One junction end does not reproduce the germline sequence, and a read error may be involved. The rearrangement links TRBV29-1 to TRBJ1-3; D call uncertain. The CDR3 is 12 amino acids. From germline, CDR1 is SQVTM and CDR2 ANQGSEA. The CDR3 loop reads CSVQDIGNTIYF. CDR3 DNA sequence: TGCAGCGTTCAAGATATTGGAAACACCATATATTTT.

The chain uses TRBV3-1 (or the pseudogene TRBV3-2) and TRBJ1-1, with 8 positions matching TRBD1. This CDR3 contains 12 residues. V was clipped by 3 bases and J by 9 bases; unmatched bases: 3. Germline CDR1 reads LGHDT; CDR2 reads YNNKEL (reference sequence). The DNA for the CDR3 is TGTGCCAGCAGCCACACAGGGGGGAAAGCTTTCTTT. This gives the protein CASSHTGGKAFF.

The V call is TRBV10-1, the J call TRBJ2-3; 9 bases line up with TRBD1. This CDR3 has 14 amino acids. Losses at the gene ends were 8 bases for V and 4 bases for J; bases not matched to a gene: 7. In germline, CDR1 is WNHNN, CDR2 SYGVQD (reference sequence). CDR3 DNA sequence: TGCGCCAGCTCAGGACAGGGGTCCCCAGATACGCAGTATTTT. Translation gives CASSGQGSPDTQYF.

This clone was counted a single time. The chain employs TRBV6-5 and TRBJ1-2; the match to TRBD1 covers 9 bases. The V and J ends lost 6 bases and 4 bases, in that order; junction bases with no gene match: 3. CDR1 MNHEY and CDR2 SVGAGI come from the germline V gene. The CDR3 contains 13 residues. CDR3: CASSLDRGYGYTF. The CDR3 DNA sequence: TGTGCCAGCAGCCTGGACAGGGGCTATGGCTACACCTTC.

This chain connects TRBV14 to TRBJ2-2, with TRBD1 identical over 7 bases. The J segment lost 4 bases and the V segment lost 3 bases, leaving 11 bases of the junction unmatched. This CDR3 has 17 residues. Germline-derived CDR1 and CDR2 are SGHDN and FVKESK. The CDR3 protein is CASSHRRLQGFTGELFF. CDR3 bases: TGTGCCAGCAGCCACAGAAGGTTACAGGGGTTCACCGGGGAGCTGTTTTTT. The whole variable domain, remainder taken from reference TRBV14 and TRBJ2-2, is EAGVTQFPSHSVIEKGQTVTLRCDPISGHDNLYWYRRVMGKEIKFLLHFVKESKQDESGMPNNRFLAERTGGTYSTLKVQPAELEDSGVYFCASSHRRLQGFTGELFFGEGSRLTVL.

This sequence joins TRBV12-3 or TRBV12-4 and TRBJ1-1; 10 nucleotides agree with TRBD1. Trimming cost V 7 bases and J 12 bases; bases outside gene matches: 8. The CDR3 spans 12 residues. The CDR3 nucleotides are TGTGCCAGCACCCTGACAGGGGGCGAGCCTTTCTTT. This gives the protein CASTLTGGEPFF.

This chain joins TRBV6-4 and TRBJ2-1, with 7 bases fitting TRBD2. V lost 5 bases and J lost 5; bases outside the gene matches: 12. Per the germline V gene, CDR1 is MRHNA and CDR2 is SNTAGT. The CDR3 is 16 amino acids. The CDR3 bases are TGTGCCAGCAGTCAAGTAGCGGGCGTCCGACACAATGAGCAGTTCTTC. The encoded protein is CASSQVAGVRHNEQFF.

V and J are TRBV10-1 and TRBJ1-2, with D possibly TRBD1 on 5 matching bases. The CDR3 has 12 residues. V lost 3 bases, J lost 8 bases, and 10 bases lay in between. The germline V gene has CDR1 WNHNN and CDR2 SYGVQD (reference sequence). CDR3 nucleotide sequence: TGCGCCAGCAGTGACCCAGGGAAAGGCTACACCTTC. Its protein product is CASSDPGKGYTF.

CDR3 residues: CASSRSLGEAGANVLTF. The CDR3, as DNA: TGTGCCAGCAGCCGATCCTTAGGGGAAGCTGGGGCCAACGTCCTGACTTTC. The chain recombines TRBV14 with TRBJ2-6, with D possibly matching TRBD1 (5 bases). CDR1 SGHDN and CDR2 FVKESK come from the germline V gene. Trimming pared 4 bases from V and 2 bases from J, leaving 15 bases between. The CDR3 has 17 amino acids.